This T cell receptor (beta chain) was identified in a study of blood T cell repertoires in COVID-19. Clones were read by immunoSEQ multiplex PCR, and TCRdb kept only the in-frame ones, dropping some. This table holds 200,000 to 300,000 clones, almost 85% found once. Germline lookup yields CDR1 SGHTA and CDR2 FQGNSA. V was cut by 1 base and J by 1 base, with 9 bases left in between. CDR3 length: 15 amino acids. This TCR was recovered from a woman aged 50 to 60 with acute COVID-19. The genes are TRBV7-2 and TRBJ2-3, with unresolved D. Sequences were obtained from PBMCs or T cells enriched from blood (not recorded which). The chain's CDR3 is CASSLVSRGTDTQYF. In DNA form, the CDR3 reads TGTGCCAGCAGCTTAGTCTCTAGAGGCACAGATACGCAGTATTTT.